This TCR beta chain was captured in a study of response to subunit inactivated influenza vaccine. This CDR3 region has 14 residues. Germline-derived CDR1 and CDR2 are MNHNS and SASEGT. V was shortened by 4 bases and J by 8 bases, with 17 bases between the two germline ends. Broader study findings: The study's authors posited that every seasonal influenza vaccination enlists few new T cells.

Comment on this clonotype: Its antigen is still unknown.

TCRdb re-analysed the RT-PCR reads in MiXCR, keeping a single row per CDR3 protein. The sample carries roughly 460,000 distinct CDR3 sequences, over 9.5% recorded once. This clonotype originated in a man in his fifties or sixties who received an inactivated influenza vaccine. The rearrangement uses TRBV6-1 and TRBJ1-1; no reliable D call. The material sequenced was PBMCs from blood, taken roughly 47 days after vaccination. CDR3 loop: CASSVERRAVEAFF. The CDR3 nucleotides are TGTGCCAGCAGTGTCGAGAGGCGAGCCGTCGAAGCTTTCTTT.